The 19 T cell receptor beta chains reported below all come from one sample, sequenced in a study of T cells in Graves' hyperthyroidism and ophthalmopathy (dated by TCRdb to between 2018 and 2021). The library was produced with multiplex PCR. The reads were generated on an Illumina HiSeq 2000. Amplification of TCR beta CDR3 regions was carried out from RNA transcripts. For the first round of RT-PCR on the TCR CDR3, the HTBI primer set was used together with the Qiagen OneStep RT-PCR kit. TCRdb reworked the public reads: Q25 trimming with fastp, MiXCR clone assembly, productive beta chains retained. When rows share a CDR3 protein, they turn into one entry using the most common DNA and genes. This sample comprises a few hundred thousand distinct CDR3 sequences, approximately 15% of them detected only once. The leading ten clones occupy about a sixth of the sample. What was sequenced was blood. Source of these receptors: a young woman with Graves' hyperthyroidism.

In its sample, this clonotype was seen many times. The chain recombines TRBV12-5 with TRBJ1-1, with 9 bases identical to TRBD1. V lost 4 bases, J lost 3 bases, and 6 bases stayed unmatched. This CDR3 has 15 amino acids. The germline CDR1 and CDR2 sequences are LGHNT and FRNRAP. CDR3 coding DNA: TGTGCTAGTGGTTCCTCCGACAGGGGGTACACTGAAGCTTTCTTT. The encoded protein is CASGSSDRGYTEAFF.

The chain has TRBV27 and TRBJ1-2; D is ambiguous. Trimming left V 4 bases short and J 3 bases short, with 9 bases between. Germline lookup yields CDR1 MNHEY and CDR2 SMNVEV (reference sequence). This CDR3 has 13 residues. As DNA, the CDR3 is TGTGCCAGCAGTTCACGGGCGCACTATGGCTACACCTTC. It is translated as CASSSRAHYGYTF.

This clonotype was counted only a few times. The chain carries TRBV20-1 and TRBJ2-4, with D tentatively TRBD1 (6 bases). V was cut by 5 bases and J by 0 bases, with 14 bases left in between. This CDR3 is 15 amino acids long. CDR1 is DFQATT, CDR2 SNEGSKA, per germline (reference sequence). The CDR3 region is CSASDSLLAKNIQYF. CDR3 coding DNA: TGCAGTGCTTCGGACAGCTTGCTAGCCAAAAACATTCAGTACTTC.

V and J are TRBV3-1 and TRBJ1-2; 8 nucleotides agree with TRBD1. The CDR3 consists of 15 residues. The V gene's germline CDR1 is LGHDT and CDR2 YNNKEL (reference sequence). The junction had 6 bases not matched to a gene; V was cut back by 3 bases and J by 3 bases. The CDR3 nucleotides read TGTGCCAGCAGCCATTCTGACAGGGGAGACTATGGCTACACCTTC. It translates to CASSHSDRGDYGYTF.

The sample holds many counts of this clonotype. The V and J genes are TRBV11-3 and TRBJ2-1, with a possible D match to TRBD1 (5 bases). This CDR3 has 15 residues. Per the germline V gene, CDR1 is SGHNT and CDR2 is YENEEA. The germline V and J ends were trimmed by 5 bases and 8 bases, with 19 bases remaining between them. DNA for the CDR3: TGTGCCAGCAGCCCGCGTCCGACAGTTTTAGATGAGCAGTTCTTC. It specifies CASSPRPTVLDEQFF.

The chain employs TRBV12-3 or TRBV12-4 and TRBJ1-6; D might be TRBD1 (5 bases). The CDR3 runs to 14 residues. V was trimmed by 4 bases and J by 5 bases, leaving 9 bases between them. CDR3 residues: CASSSGLHNSPLHF. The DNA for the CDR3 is TGTGCCAGCAGTTCGGGACTTCATAATTCACCCCTCCACTTT.

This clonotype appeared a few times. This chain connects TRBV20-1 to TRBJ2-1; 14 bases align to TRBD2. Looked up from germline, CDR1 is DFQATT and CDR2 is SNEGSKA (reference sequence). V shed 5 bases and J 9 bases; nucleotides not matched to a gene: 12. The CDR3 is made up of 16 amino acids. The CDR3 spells CSAHPGTSGRGGEQFF. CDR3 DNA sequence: TGCAGTGCTCACCCCGGGACTAGCGGGAGAGGGGGTGAGCAGTTCTTC.

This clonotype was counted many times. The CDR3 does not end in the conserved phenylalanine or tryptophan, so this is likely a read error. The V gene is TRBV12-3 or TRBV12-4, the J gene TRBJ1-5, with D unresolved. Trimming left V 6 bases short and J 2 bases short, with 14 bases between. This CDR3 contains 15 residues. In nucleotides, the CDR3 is TGTGCCAGCAGACATAATGACCCACGCAATCAGCCCCAGCATCTT. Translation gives CASRHNDPRNQPQHL.

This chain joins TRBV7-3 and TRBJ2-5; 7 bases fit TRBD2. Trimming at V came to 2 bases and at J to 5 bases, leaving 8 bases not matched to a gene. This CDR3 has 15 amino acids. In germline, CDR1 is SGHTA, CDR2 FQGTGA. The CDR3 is CASSLAGVIGETQYF. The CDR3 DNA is TGTGCCAGCAGCTTAGCGGGAGTGATAGGGGAGACCCAGTACTTC.

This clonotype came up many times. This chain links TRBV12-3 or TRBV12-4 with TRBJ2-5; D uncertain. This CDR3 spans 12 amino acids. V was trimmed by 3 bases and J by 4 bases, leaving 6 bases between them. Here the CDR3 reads CASSFAVETQYF. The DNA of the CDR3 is TGTGCCAGCAGTTTCGCGGTAGAGACCCAGTACTTC.

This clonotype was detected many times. The CDR3 sequence is CAWSKEGVEQFF. DNA for the CDR3: TGTGCCTGGAGTAAAGAGGGAGTGGAGCAGTTCTTC. The rearrangement links TRBV30 to TRBJ2-1; D is perhaps TRBD2 (5 bases). Trimming shortened V by 2 bases and J by 10 bases, and 12 bases separated the two germline ends. The CDR3 runs to 12 residues. Germline lookup yields CDR1 GTSNPN and CDR2 SVGIG (reference sequence).

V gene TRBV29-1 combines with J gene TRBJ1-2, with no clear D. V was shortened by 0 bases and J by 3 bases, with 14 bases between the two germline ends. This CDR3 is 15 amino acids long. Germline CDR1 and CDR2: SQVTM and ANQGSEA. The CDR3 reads CSVEDHEKRHYGYTF. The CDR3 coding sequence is TGCAGCGTTGAAGATCACGAAAAACGTCACTATGGCTACACCTTC.

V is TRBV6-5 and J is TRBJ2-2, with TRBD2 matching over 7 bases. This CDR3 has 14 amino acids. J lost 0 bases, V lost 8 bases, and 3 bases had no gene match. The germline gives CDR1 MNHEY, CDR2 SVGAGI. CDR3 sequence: CASCRGANTGELFF. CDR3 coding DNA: TGTGCCAGCTGTCGGGGGGCGAACACCGGGGAGCTGTTTTTT.

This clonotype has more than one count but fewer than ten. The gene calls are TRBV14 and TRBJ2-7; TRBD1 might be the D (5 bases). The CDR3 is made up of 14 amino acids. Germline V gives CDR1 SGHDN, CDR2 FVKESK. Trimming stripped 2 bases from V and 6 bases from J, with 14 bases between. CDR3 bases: TGTGCCAGCAGCCAATTGGGCAGGGCCGTCGAGCAGTACTTC. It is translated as CASSQLGRAVEQYF.

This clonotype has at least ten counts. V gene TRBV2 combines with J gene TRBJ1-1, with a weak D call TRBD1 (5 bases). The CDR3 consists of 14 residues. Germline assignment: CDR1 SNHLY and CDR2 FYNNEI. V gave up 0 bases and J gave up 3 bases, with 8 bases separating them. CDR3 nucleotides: TGTGCCAGCAGTGAAGCCTTAGGGGACACTGAAGCTTTCTTT. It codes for CASSEALGDTEAFF.

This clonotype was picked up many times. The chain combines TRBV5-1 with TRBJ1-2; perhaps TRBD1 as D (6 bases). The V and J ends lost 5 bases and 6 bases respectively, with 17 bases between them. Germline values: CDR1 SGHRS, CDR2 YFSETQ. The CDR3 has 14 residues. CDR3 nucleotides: TGCGCCAGCAGTAATAGACAGGCGGGGAATGGCTACACCTTC. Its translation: CASSNRQAGNGYTF. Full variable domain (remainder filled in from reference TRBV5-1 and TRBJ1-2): KAGVTQTPRYLIKTRGQQVTLSCSPISGHRSVSWYQQTPGQGLQFLFEYFSETQRNKGNFPGRFSGRQFSNSRSEMNVSTLELGDSALYLCASSNRQAGNGYTFGSGTRLTVV.

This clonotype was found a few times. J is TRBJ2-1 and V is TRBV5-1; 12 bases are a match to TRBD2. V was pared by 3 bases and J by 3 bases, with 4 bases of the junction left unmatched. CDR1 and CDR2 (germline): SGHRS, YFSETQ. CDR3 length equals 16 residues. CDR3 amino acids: CASSSLGLAGYNEQFF. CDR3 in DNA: TGCGCCAGCAGCTCCTTGGGACTAGCGGGCTACAATGAGCAGTTCTTC.

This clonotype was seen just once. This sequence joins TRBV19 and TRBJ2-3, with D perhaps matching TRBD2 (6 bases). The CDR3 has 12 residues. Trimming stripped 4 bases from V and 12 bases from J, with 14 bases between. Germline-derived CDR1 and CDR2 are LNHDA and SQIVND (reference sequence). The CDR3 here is CASSSRDWAQYF. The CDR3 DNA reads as TGTGCCAGTAGTAGCCGGGACTGGGCACAGTATTTT.

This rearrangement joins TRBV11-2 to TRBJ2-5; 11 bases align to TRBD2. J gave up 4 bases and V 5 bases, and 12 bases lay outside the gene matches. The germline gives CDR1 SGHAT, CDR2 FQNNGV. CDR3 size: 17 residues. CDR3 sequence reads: CASSPVSGRARGETQYF. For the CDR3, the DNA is TGTGCCAGCAGCCCAGTTAGCGGGAGGGCCCGGGGAGAGACCCAGTACTTC.